These 20 T cell receptor beta chains came from one sample sequenced in a study of CD8+ T cells in alopecia areata. Lesional scalp punch biopsies and peripheral blood came from alopecia areata patients. After isolation, RNA underwent reverse transcription to generate cDNA as the sequencing template. The protocol was immunoSEQ multiplex PCR, while the TCRdb copy is restricted to in-frame clones and leaves out a portion. This table has under 15,000 clones, roughly 55% appearing once. Sequencing was performed on skin. These receptors were taken from a human donor with alopecia areata.

The rearrangement joins TRBV11-3 to TRBJ2-1, with TRBD2 matching over 16 bases. The CDR3 is 16 amino acids. The V gene's germline CDR1 is SGHNT and CDR2 YENEEA. Losses at the gene ends were 5 bases for V and 7 bases for J; bases not matched to a gene: 5. The CDR3 nucleotides read TGTGCCAGCAGCCCCGGGACTAGCGGGGGGGGGAATGAGCAGTTCTTC. It specifies CASSPGTSGGGNEQFF.

This clone was found a few times. The V call is TRBV15, the J call TRBJ2-3; no clear D gene. Germline V gene lookup returns CDR1 LNHNV and CDR2 YYDKDF (reference sequence). The CDR3 spans 14 residues. The ends were cut back, 4 bases at V and 2 bases at J, with 10 bases in the middle. The CDR3 DNA reads TGTGCCACCAGCATGCCCGCTGTCACAGATACGCAGTATTTT. Its translation is CATSMPAVTDTQYF. The full variable domain, completed using reference TRBV15 and TRBJ2-3, is DAMVIQNPRYQVTQFGKPVTLSCSQTLNHNVMYWYQQKSSQAPKLLFHYYDKDFNNEADTPDNFQSRRPNTSFCFLDIRSPGLGDTAMYLCATSMPAVTDTQYFGPGTRLTVL.

This clone was picked up a small number of times. This chain joins TRBV6-6 and TRBJ2-7, with TRBD1 identical over 10 bases. CDR1 is MNHNY and CDR2 is SVGAGI in the germline V gene (reference sequence). CDR3 length: 14 amino acids. V was clipped by 6 bases and J by 2 bases; unmatched bases: 4. The CDR3 reads CASSAGTGAYEQYF. CDR3 nucleotides: TGTGCCAGCAGCGCCGGGACAGGGGCCTACGAGCAGTACTTC.

The sample holds one count of this clone. This chain uses TRBV5-1 with TRBJ1-1, with a possible D match to TRBD1 (5 bases). Trimming removed 1 base from V and 5 bases from J, with 12 bases in between. Germline V gene lookup returns CDR1 SGHRS and CDR2 YFSETQ. The CDR3 runs 14 residues. DNA of the CDR3: TGCGCCAGCAGCTTGCGTCAGGGTGAGACTGAAGCTTTCTTT. Translated, it gives CASSLRQGETEAFF.

The chain carries TRBV29-1 and TRBJ1-4, with TRBD1 as a possible D gene (5 bases). The CDR3 spans 13 residues. V was shortened by 5 bases and J by 7 bases, with 14 bases between the two germline ends. Germline-derived CDR1 and CDR2 are SQVTM and ANQGSEA. CDR3 amino acids: CSVLGVGAEKLFF. For the CDR3, the DNA is TGCAGCGTTCTGGGGGTGGGCGCTGAAAAACTGTTTTTT.

Only a few counts were recorded for this clone. The J gene is TRBJ2-3, the V gene TRBV25-1; D gene unclear. This CDR3 is 13 amino acids long. Trimming stripped 3 bases from V and 0 bases from J, with 4 bases between. CDR1 is MGHDK, CDR2 SYGVNS, per germline. The CDR3 nucleotides read TGTGCCAGCAGTGAGACAAGCACAGATACGCAGTATTTT. Residues: CASSETSTDTQYF.

The chain couples TRBV19 to TRBJ2-1; no reliable D call. The CDR3 runs to 12 residues. Trimming left V 1 base short and J 9 bases short, with 7 bases between. CDR1 is LNHDA and CDR2 is SQIVND in the germline V gene (reference sequence). CDR3 protein: CASSIGSAEQFF. DNA for the CDR3: TGTGCCAGTAGTATAGGTTCCGCTGAGCAGTTCTTC.

The chain has TRBV19 and TRBJ2-7; perhaps TRBD2 as D (6 bases). This CDR3 is 14 amino acids long. Trimming took 5 bases from V and 0 from J, leaving 11 bases between them. CDR1 and CDR2 from the germline V gene are LNHDA and SQIVND (reference sequence). The CDR3 nucleotides read TGTGCCAGTAGTCCCCGGGGGAGCTCCTACGAGCAGTACTTC. It encodes CASSPRGSSYEQYF.

For the CDR3, the DNA is TGTGCCAGCAGCGTCCCTACTAGCGGGGGTAGCACAGATACGCAGTATTTT. Residues: CASSVPTSGGSTDTQYF. V is TRBV9 and J is TRBJ2-3; 11 bases are shared with TRBD2. Unmatched junction bases numbered 5, after V lost 2 bases and J lost 0 bases. The CDR3 spans 17 residues. The germline gives CDR1 SGDLS, CDR2 YYNGEE. Looking up the rest from reference TRBV9 and TRBJ2-3 gives the full variable domain: DSGVTQTPKHLITATGQRVTLRCSPRSGDLSVYWYQQSLDQGLQFLIQYYNGEERAKGNILERFSAQQFPDLHSELNLSSLELGDSALYFCASSVPTSGGSTDTQYFGPGTRLTVL.

This chain uses TRBV5-6 with TRBJ2-7; TRBD1 agrees at 9 bases. Germline trimming cut 6 bases from V and 3 bases from J; bases unmatched to any gene: 10. From germline, CDR1 is SGHDT and CDR2 YYEEEE. The CDR3 extends over 15 amino acids. The CDR3 sequence is CASTLDRDRDYEQYF. The CDR3 DNA is TGTGCCAGCACTCTTGACCGGGACAGGGACTACGAGCAGTACTTC.

The chain is built from TRBV6-4 and TRBJ2-5; 12 bases agree with TRBD2. This CDR3 has 15 residues. V lost 6 bases to trimming and J lost 5 bases; unmatched junction nucleotides: 7. Germline V lookup: CDR1 MRHNA, CDR2 SNTAGT. The CDR3 DNA reads TGTGCCAGCAGCAGACTAGCGGGAGTAGGGGAGACCCAGTACTTC. Amino acids: CASSRLAGVGETQYF.

This clone was counted a few times. The chain combines TRBV5-1 with TRBJ1-1; D call uncertain. Germline V CDR1 and CDR2: SGHRS, YFSETQ. The CDR3 length is 11 residues. V was cut by 5 bases and J by 7 bases, with 9 bases left in between. The CDR3 nucleotides are TGCGCCAGCAGAGCGGGTATTGAAGCTTTCTTT. Encoded protein: CASRAGIEAFF. The full variable domain, rest sourced from reference TRBV5-1 and TRBJ1-1, is KAGVTQTPRYLIKTRGQQVTLSCSPISGHRSVSWYQQTPGQGLQFLFEYFSETQRNKGNFPGRFSGRQFSNSRSEMNVSTLELGDSALYLCASRAGIEAFFGQGTRLTVV.

In regard to this clone: A read error may account for a junction end that differs from germline. The chain couples TRBV18 to TRBJ1-3; no reliable D call. Looked up from germline, CDR1 is KGHSH and CDR2 is LQKENI. The CDR3 spans 16 residues. The CDR3 sequence: CASPPQDVASGNTIYF. CDR3 nucleotide sequence: TGTGCCAGCCCACCACAAGATGTGGCCTCTGGAAACACTATATATTTT.

V is TRBV13 and J is TRBJ1-2, with D possibly being TRBD1 (5 bases). V shed 0 bases and J shed 3 bases, with 14 bases lying between them. Per germline, CDR1 PRHDT and CDR2 FYEKMQ (reference sequence). The CDR3 is 16 amino acids. CDR3 loop: CASSLGFRDGDYGYTF. CDR3 nucleotides: TGTGCCAGCAGCTTAGGCTTCCGGGACGGAGACTATGGCTACACCTTC. The full variable domain, completed using reference TRBV13 and TRBJ1-2, is AAGVIQSPRHLIKEKRETATLKCYPIPRHDTVYWYQQGPGQDPQFLISFYEKMQSDKGSIPDRFSAQQFSDYHSELNMSSLELGDSALYFCASSLGFRDGDYGYTFGSGTRLTVV.

The chain joins TRBV9 to TRBJ1-1; D gene ambiguous. Germline values: CDR1 SGDLS, CDR2 YYNGEE. The CDR3 runs 13 residues. V was pared by 1 base and J by 8 bases, with 12 bases between. In nucleotides, the CDR3 is TGTGCCAGCAGCGTAAGCTCAGTGCAAGAAGCTTTCTTT. Protein: CASSVSSVQEAFF.

The chain links TRBV4-3 to TRBJ2-2; D remains ambiguous. CDR1 and CDR2 from the germline V gene are LGHNA and YSLEER. The length of the CDR3 is 17 residues. Between the trimmed V and J ends, which lost 0 bases and 3 bases, there was a span of 14 bases. The CDR3 is CASSQEWDRVDTGELFF. In DNA, the CDR3 is TGCGCCAGCAGCCAAGAATGGGATAGGGTGGACACCGGGGAGCTGTTTTTT.

This chain uses TRBV6-5 with TRBJ1-1, with TRBD1 matching 8 bases. Germline loops: CDR1 MNHEY, CDR2 SVGAGI. The junction had 8 bases not matched to a gene; V was cut back by 0 bases and J by 11 bases. The CDR3 loop spans 14 amino acids. The CDR3 coding sequence is TGTGCCAGCAGTTACTCGTTCGGCCGGACAGGGGCTTTCTTT. Amino acids: CASSYSFGRTGAFF.

J is TRBJ2-4 and V is TRBV13; a possible D gene is TRBD2 (6 bases). The V end lost 5 bases, the J end lost 7 bases, and 21 bases lay between the germline ends. The CDR3 loop spans 16 amino acids. Germline V lookup: CDR1 PRHDT, CDR2 FYEKMQ (reference sequence). CDR3 bases: TGTGCCAGCAGCCCAACCAGCGGGCTAGCGAGGAACATTCAGTACTTC. Translating it yields CASSPTSGLARNIQYF.

A few counts support this clone. The chain joins TRBV4-1 to TRBJ1-3, with D possibly being TRBD1 (5 bases). This CDR3 contains 16 residues. Germline loops: CDR1 MGHRA, CDR2 YSYEKL. V was cut by 0 bases and J by 0 bases, with 9 bases left in between. The CDR3 DNA follows: TGCGCCAGCAGCCAAGAACCTGGACACTCTGGAAACACCATATATTTT. It yields the protein CASSQEPGHSGNTIYF.

The chain joins TRBV6-5 to TRBJ2-5; possibly TRBD2 for D (6 bases). V was pared by 5 bases and J by 5 bases, with 12 bases between. The V gene's germline CDR1 is MNHEY and CDR2 SVGAGI. The length of the CDR3 is 13 residues. The CDR3 reads CASSRAGWETQYF. For the CDR3, the DNA is TGTGCCAGCAGTAGAGCGGGCTGGGAGACCCAGTACTTC.